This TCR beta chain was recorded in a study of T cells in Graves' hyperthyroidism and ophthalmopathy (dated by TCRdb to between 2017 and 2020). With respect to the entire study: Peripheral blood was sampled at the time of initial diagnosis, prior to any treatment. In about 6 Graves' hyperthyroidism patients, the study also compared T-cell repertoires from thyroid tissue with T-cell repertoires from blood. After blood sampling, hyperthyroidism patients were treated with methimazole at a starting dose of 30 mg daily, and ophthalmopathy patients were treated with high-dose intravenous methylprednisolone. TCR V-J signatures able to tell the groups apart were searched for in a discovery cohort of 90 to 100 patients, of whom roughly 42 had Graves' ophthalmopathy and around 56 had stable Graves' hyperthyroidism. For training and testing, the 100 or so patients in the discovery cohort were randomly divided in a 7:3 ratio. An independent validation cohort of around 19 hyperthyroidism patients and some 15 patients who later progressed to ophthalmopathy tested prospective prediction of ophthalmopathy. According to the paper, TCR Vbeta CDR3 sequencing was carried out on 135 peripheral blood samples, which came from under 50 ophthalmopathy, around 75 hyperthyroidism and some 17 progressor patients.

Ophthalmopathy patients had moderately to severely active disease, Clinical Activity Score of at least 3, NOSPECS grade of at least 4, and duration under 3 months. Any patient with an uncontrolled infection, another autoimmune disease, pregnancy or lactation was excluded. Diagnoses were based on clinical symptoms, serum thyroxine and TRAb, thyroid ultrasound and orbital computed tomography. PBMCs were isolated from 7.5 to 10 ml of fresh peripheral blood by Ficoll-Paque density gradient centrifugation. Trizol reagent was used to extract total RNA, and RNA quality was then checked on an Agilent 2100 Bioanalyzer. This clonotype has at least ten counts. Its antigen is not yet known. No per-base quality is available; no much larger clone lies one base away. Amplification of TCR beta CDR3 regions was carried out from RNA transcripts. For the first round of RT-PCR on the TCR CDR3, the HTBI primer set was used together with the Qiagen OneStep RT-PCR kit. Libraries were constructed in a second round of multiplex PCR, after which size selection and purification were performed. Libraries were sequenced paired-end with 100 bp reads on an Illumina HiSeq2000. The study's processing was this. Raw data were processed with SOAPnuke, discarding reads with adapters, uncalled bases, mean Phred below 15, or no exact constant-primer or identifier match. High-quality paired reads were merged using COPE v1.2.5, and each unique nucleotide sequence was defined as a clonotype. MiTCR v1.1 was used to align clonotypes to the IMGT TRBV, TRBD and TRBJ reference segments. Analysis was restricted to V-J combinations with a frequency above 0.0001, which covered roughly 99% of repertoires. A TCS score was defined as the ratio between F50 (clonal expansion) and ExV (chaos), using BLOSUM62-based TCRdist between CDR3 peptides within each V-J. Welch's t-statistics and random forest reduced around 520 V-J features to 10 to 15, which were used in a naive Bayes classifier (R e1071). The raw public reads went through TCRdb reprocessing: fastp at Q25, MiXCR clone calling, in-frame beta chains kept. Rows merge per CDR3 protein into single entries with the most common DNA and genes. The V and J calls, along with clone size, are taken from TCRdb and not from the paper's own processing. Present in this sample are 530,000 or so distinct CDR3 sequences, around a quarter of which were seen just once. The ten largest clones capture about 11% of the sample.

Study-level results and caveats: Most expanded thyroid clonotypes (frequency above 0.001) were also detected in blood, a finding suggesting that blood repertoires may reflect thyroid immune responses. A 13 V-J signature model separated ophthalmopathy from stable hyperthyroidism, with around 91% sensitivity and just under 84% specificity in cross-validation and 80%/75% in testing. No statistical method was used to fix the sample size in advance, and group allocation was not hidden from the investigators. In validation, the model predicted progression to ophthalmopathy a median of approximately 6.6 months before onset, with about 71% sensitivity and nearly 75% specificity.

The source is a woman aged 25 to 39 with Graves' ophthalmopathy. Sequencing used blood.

This receptor carries the CDR3 CASSNQRDTEAFF. The DNA sequence follows: TGTGCCAGCAGTAACCAAAGAGACACTGAAGCTTTCTTT. Recombination joined TRBV6-5 with TRBJ1-1; too little of a D gene remains to name it. The CDR3 numbers 13 residues from cysteine through phenylalanine. Just CDR3 DNA is preserved here, 39 bases in frame from base 1. CDR1 and CDR2 (MNHEY, SVGAGI) derive from the germline V gene. A distance of 10 bases separates the germline ends of V and J, which lose 5 bases and 3 bases respectively.